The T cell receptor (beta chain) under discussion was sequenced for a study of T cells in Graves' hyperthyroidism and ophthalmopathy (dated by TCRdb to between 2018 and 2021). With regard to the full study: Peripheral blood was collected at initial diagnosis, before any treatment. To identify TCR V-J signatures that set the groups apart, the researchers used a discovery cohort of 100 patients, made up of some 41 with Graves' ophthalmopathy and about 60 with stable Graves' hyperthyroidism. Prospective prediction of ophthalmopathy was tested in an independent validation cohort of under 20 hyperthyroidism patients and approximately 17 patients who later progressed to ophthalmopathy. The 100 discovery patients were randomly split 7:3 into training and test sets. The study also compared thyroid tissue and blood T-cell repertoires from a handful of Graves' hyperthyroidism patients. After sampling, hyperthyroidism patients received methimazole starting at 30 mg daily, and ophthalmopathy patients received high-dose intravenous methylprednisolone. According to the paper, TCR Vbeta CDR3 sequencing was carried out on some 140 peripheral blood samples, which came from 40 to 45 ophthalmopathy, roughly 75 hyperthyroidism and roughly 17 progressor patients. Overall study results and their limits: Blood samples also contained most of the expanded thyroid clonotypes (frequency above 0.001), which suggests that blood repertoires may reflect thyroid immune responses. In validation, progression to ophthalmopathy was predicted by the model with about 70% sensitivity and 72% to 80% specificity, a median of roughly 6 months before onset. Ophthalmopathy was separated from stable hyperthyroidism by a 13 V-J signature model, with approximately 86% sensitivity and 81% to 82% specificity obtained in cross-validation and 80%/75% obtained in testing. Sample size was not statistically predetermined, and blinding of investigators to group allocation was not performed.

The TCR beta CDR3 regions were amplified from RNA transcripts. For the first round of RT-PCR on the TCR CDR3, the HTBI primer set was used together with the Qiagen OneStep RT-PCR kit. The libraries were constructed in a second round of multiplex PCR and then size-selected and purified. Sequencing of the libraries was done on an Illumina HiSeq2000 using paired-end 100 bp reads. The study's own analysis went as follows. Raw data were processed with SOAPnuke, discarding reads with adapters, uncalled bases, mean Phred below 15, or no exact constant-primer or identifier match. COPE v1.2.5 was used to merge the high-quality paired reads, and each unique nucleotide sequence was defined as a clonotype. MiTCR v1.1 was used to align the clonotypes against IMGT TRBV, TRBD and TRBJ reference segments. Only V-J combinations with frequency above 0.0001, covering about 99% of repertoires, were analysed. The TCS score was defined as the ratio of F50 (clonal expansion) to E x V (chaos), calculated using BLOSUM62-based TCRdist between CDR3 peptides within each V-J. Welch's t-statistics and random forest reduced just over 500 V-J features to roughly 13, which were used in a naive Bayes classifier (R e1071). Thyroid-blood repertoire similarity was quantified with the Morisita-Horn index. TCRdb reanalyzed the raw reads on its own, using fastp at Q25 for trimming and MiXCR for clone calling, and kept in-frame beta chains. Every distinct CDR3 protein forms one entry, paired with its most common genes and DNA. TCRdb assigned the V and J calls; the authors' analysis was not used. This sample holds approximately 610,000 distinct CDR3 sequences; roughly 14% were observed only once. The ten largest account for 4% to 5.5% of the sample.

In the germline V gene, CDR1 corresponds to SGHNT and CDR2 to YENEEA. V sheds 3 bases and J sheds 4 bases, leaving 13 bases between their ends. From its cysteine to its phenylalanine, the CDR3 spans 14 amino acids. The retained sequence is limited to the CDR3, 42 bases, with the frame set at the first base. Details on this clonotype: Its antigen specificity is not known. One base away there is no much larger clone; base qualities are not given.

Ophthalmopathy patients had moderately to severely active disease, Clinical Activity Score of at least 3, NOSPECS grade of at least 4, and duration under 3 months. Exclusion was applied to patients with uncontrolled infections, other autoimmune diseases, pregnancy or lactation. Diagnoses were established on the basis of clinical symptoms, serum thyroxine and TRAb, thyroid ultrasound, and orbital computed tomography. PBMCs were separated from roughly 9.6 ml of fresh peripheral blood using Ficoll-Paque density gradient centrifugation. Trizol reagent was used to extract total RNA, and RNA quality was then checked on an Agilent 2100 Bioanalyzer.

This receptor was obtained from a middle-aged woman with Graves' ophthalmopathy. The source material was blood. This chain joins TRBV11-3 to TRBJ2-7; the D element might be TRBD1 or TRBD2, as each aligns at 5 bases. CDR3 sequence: CASSFDTGPYEQYF. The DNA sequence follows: TGTGCCAGCAGCTTCGACACGGGGCCATACGAGCAGTACTTC. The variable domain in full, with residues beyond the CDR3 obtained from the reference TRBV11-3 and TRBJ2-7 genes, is EAGVVQSPRYKIIEKKQPVAFWCNPISGHNTLYWYLQNLGQGPELLIRYENEEAVDDSQLPKDRFSAERLKGVDSTLKIQPAELGDSAVYLCASSFDTGPYEQYFGPGTRLTVT.